Shown below are 32 T cell receptor beta chains from a single sample sequenced in a study of memory CD4+ T cells and cytomegalovirus serostatus. Measured with immunoSEQ multiplex PCR; TCRdb has only the in-frame clones, and not every one. This table holds just over 40,000 clones, 70% to 80% found once. The sort gate was single viable CD3+CD4+CD8-CD45RO+ cells for memory CD4+ T cells. Sequenced: memory CD4+ T cells from blood. These receptors were obtained from an adult in good health and CMV-seronegative.

This chain connects TRBV30 to TRBJ2-3, with TRBD2 matching 12 bases. Germline-derived CDR1 and CDR2 are GTSNPN and SVGIG (reference sequence). Trimming at V came to 4 bases and at J to 4 bases, leaving 18 bases not matched to a gene. The CDR3 has 19 residues. CDR3 residues: CAWTSGLAGTPVQPDTQYF. The CDR3 DNA is TGTGCCTGGACCTCCGGACTAGCGGGAACCCCGGTACAGCCAGATACGCAGTATTTT.

The rearrangement links TRBV29-1 to TRBJ1-1; TRBD1 agrees at 7 bases. V lost 6 bases, J lost 6 bases, and 7 bases stayed unmatched. The CDR3 sequence is 12 residues long. Germline V lookup: CDR1 SQVTM, CDR2 ANQGSEA. The chain's CDR3 is CSVRRDRAEAFF. CDR3 DNA: TGCAGCGTGCGGAGAGACAGGGCTGAAGCTTTCTTT.

CDR3 sequence (DNA): TGTGCCAGCAACAGGGGTAGGGACACTGAAGCTTTCTTT. This gives the protein CASNRGRDTEAFF. The J gene is TRBJ1-1, the V gene TRBV2; 7 nucleotides align to TRBD1. Germline-derived CDR1 and CDR2 are SNHLY and FYNNEI. The trim removed 7 bases at V and 3 bases at J, leaving 5 bases unmatched. There are 13 residues in the CDR3.

This chain joins TRBV6-1 and TRBJ1-6; D not certain. Trimming stripped 5 bases from V and 7 bases from J, with 12 bases between. There are 14 residues in the CDR3. Germline-derived CDR1 and CDR2 are MNHNS and SASEGT. CDR3 sequence (DNA): TGTGCCAGCAGTATGGAAGAGGGAAATTCACCCCTCCACTTT. Protein product: CASSMEEGNSPLHF.

This sequence joins TRBV18 and TRBJ2-7; the match to TRBD2 covers 8 bases. Germline trimming cut 2 bases from V and 0 bases from J; bases unmatched to any gene: 3. CDR3 length: 15 residues. CDR1 and CDR2 (germline): KGHSH, LQKENI. CDR3 sequence: CASSPAGGSSYEQYF. The CDR3 DNA sequence: TGTGCCAGCTCACCAGCGGGGGGTAGCTCCTACGAGCAGTACTTC.

V gene TRBV5-1 combines with J gene TRBJ1-2; D gene unclear. Trimming pared 7 bases from V and 3 bases from J, leaving 19 bases between. Germline CDR1 reads SGHRS; CDR2 reads YFSETQ. This CDR3 contains 15 residues. DNA for the CDR3: TGCGCCAGCTTACCAGTGAGCGGGGTGGACTATGGCTACACCTTC. Translated, it gives CASLPVSGVDYGYTF.

This clone was recorded a few times. The V and J genes are TRBV6-1 and TRBJ2-3, with D unresolved. The CDR3 loop spans 15 amino acids. Germline-derived CDR1 and CDR2 are MNHNS and SASEGT. V lost 2 bases and J 4 bases, leaving 13 bases between the germline ends. CDR3 DNA: TGTGCCAGCAGTGAATTCCGAACCCTTCCAGATACGCAGTATTTT. The encoded protein is CASSEFRTLPDTQYF.

The V gene is TRBV7-9, the J gene TRBJ1-4; TRBD1 matches at 7 bases. The CDR3 has 14 amino acids. Germline V gene lookup returns CDR1 SEHNR and CDR2 FQNEAQ (reference sequence). J was trimmed by 7 bases and V by 5 bases; bases with no gene match: 7. The CDR3 bases are TGTGCCAGCAGCAAGGGACAGTTGGGTGAAAAACTGTTTTTT. This encodes CASSKGQLGEKLFF.

The chain recombines TRBV30 with TRBJ2-3; 12 bases agree with TRBD2. CDR1 is GTSNPN and CDR2 is SVGIG in the germline V gene (reference sequence). The CDR3 is 19 residues long. J was trimmed by 0 bases and V by 4 bases; bases with no gene match: 14. CDR3 residues: CAWTLGTSGWISSTDTQYF. The CDR3, as DNA: TGTGCCTGGACCCTTGGGACTAGCGGGTGGATATCGAGCACAGATACGCAGTATTTT.

Regarding this clone: Other DNA sequences in the same sample also yield this CDR3. The DNA for the CDR3 is TGTGCCTGGAGTGCTGGGAACTATGGCTACACCTTC. Translated: CAWSAGNYGYTF. V is TRBV30 and J is TRBJ1-2; no firm D call. V was clipped by 1 base and J by 2 bases, with 5 bases between them. This CDR3 has 12 residues. The V gene's germline CDR1 is GTSNPN and CDR2 SVGIG (reference sequence).

The genes are TRBV4-1 and TRBJ1-6; 8 positions agree with TRBD1. Germline V lookup: CDR1 MGHRA, CDR2 YSYEKL. J was trimmed by 8 bases and V by 3 bases; bases with no gene match: 9. The CDR3 runs 16 residues. CDR3 nucleotide sequence: TGCGCCAGCAGCCAGACTTGGACAGGGAGAGATTCACCCCTCCACTTT. Translation: CASSQTWTGRDSPLHF.

A word on this clone: One end of the junction is discordant with germline, which a read error may explain. V gene TRBV30 combines with J gene TRBJ2-7; TRBD1 matches at 7 bases. CDR3 length: 14 residues. Germline-derived CDR1 and CDR2 are GTSNPN and SVGIG (reference sequence). CDR3 bases: TGTGCCTGGAGTCCCGGGACAGCGAAATACGAGCAGCACTTC. Translated: CAWSPGTAKYEQHF.

V and J are TRBV9 and TRBJ1-2; 7 nucleotides line up with TRBD1. Per the germline V gene, CDR1 is SGDLS and CDR2 is YYNGEE. V shed 2 bases and J 4 bases; nucleotides not matched to a gene: 8. This CDR3 is 15 amino acids long. CDR3 loop: CASSVDNRGTYGYTF. CDR3 DNA sequence: TGTGCCAGCAGCGTCGATAACAGGGGTACCTATGGCTACACCTTC.

As for this clone: This sample includes further DNA sequences coding for the same CDR3. The chain links TRBV10-3 to TRBJ1-6; 7 bases align to TRBD1. Germline CDR1 and CDR2: ENHRY and SYGVKD. V dropped 6 bases and J dropped 5; count of bases not matched to a gene: 4. The CDR3 spans 14 residues. The CDR3 coding sequence is TGTGCCATCAGGACCGGGACAGATAATTCACCCCTCCACTTT. Encoded protein: CAIRTGTDNSPLHF.

The CDR3 DNA sequence: TGTGCCATCAGTGGGACCGGACAGTTCTCTGGAAACACCATATATTTT. Translation: CAISGTGQFSGNTIYF. V is TRBV10-3 and J is TRBJ1-3, with D maybe TRBD1 (6 bases). Trimming pared 4 bases from V and 0 bases from J, leaving 13 bases between. Germline lookup yields CDR1 ENHRY and CDR2 SYGVKD. The CDR3 extends over 16 amino acids.

This chain connects TRBV2 to TRBJ1-5; maybe TRBD1 (6 bases). V dropped 4 bases and J dropped 7 bases, with 11 bases sitting between them. Germline loops: CDR1 SNHLY, CDR2 FYNNEI. The CDR3 spans 13 residues. The CDR3 spells CASSVRGAQPQHF. DNA for the CDR3: TGTGCCAGCAGTGTCAGGGGTGCGCAGCCCCAGCATTTT. The whole variable domain, filled in from reference TRBV2 and TRBJ1-5, reads EPEVTQTPSHQVTQMGQEVILRCVPISNHLYFYWYRQILGQKVEFLVSFYNNEISEKSEIFDDQFSVERPDGSNFTLKIRSTKLEDSAMYFCASSVRGAQPQHFGDGTRLSIL.

This sequence joins TRBV5-6 and TRBJ1-1, with a tentative D call TRBD1 (5 bases). V lost 3 bases and J 8 bases, leaving 8 bases between the germline ends. The length of the CDR3 is 11 residues. Germline V lookup: CDR1 SGHDT, CDR2 YYEEEE. The CDR3 DNA is TGTGCCAGCAGCTGGGACGGGGAAGCTTTCTTT. Its translation is CASSWDGEAFF.

The chain joins TRBV30 to TRBJ1-5; D gene unclear. The germline V gene encodes CDR1 GTSNPN and CDR2 SVGIG (reference sequence). The CDR3 spans 13 residues. V was cut by 0 bases and J by 8 bases, with 11 bases left in between. The CDR3 region has the DNA TGTGCCTGGAGTGTTCAGCCGAGCGAGCCCCAGCATTTT. It translates to CAWSVQPSEPQHF.

The chain employs TRBV5-6 and TRBJ1-4; maybe TRBD1 (6 bases). Trimming stripped 2 bases from V and 8 bases from J, with 19 bases between. Germline lookup yields CDR1 SGHDT and CDR2 YYEEEE. CDR3 size: 16 residues. The chain's CDR3 is CASSFGVGARGEKLFF. The CDR3 coding sequence is TGTGCCAGCAGCTTTGGCGTGGGGGCTCGGGGGGAAAAACTGTTTTTT.

The gene calls are TRBV11-2 and TRBJ1-1; no reliable D call. CDR3 length: 13 amino acids. CDR1 is SGHAT and CDR2 is FQNNGV in the germline V gene. The V end was cut by 3 bases, the J end by 1 base, with 6 bases between. Here the CDR3 reads CASSFPGNTEAFF. The CDR3 DNA follows: TGTGCCAGCAGCTTTCCCGGGAACACTGAAGCTTTCTTT.

The rearrangement links TRBV9 to TRBJ2-3; D is unresolved. Germline-derived CDR1 and CDR2 are SGDLS and YYNGEE. This CDR3 is 17 amino acids long. V lost 3 bases to trimming and J lost 0 bases, with 17 bases between them. The CDR3 coding sequence is TGTGCCAGCAGCGGCCCGGACGATCCCTCTAGCACAGATACGCAGTATTTT. Protein: CASSGPDDPSSTDTQYF. The variable domain in full, with the rest retrieved from reference TRBV9 and TRBJ2-3, is DSGVTQTPKHLITATGQRVTLRCSPRSGDLSVYWYQQSLDQGLQFLIQYYNGEERAKGNILERFSAQQFPDLHSELNLSSLELGDSALYFCASSGPDDPSSTDTQYFGPGTRLTVL.

The rearrangement uses TRBV6-1 and TRBJ1-4; 7 bases fit TRBD1. Looked up from germline, CDR1 is MNHNS and CDR2 is SASEGT. This CDR3 contains 14 residues. The V segment lost 8 bases and the J segment 0 bases; nucleotides outside the gene matches: 3. CDR3 DNA: TGTGCCAGCCGCGACAGGGCAACTAATGAAAAACTGTTTTTT. Translation: CASRDRATNEKLFF.

The rearrangement joins TRBV7-2 to TRBJ1-6; unclear D gene. In germline, CDR1 is SGHTA, CDR2 FQGNSA. V was cut by 5 bases and J by 7 bases, with 12 bases left in between. The CDR3 is 14 amino acids. The CDR3 spells CASSRDIGNSPLHF. In DNA form, the CDR3 reads TGTGCCAGCAGCCGTGACATCGGAAATTCACCCCTCCACTTT.

The chain uses TRBV11-2 and TRBJ2-2, with D perhaps TRBD1 (6 bases). V was cut by 5 bases and J by 4 bases, with 20 bases left in between. CDR3 size: 17 residues. Germline V gene data show CDR1 as SGHAT and CDR2 as FQNNGV. The DNA for the CDR3 is TGTGCCAGCAGCGCAAAAACAGGGTTGGGTGCCACCGGGGAGCTGTTTTTT. This sequence encodes CASSAKTGLGATGELFF.

V usage is TRBV19 and J usage is TRBJ1-2; D is ambiguous. Per germline, CDR1 LNHDA and CDR2 SQIVND (reference sequence). The V end was cut by 6 bases, the J end by 4 bases, with 9 bases between. The CDR3 has 12 amino acids. This chain's CDR3 is CASSTLRYGYTF. Here the CDR3 DNA reads TGTGCCAGTAGCACCCTACGCTATGGCTACACCTTC.

The chain is built from TRBV2 and TRBJ1-5, with TRBD1 as a possible D gene (5 bases). The CDR3 length is 14 residues. Trimming pared 2 bases from V and 6 bases from J, leaving 11 bases between. Germline-derived CDR1 and CDR2 are SNHLY and FYNNEI. The CDR3: CASSENAGSQPQHF. The CDR3 bases are TGTGCCAGCAGTGAAAACGCAGGGAGTCAGCCCCAGCATTTT.

This chain connects TRBV4-1 to TRBJ2-5; D is uncertain. V lost 0 bases, J lost 4 bases, and 9 bases lay in between. Germline V gene data show CDR1 as MGHRA and CDR2 as YSYEKL. This CDR3 region has 14 residues. The CDR3 DNA reads as TGCGCCAGCAGCCAAGAGTGGTGGGCAGAGACCCAGTACTTC. It codes for CASSQEWWAETQYF.

This clone was observed a handful of times. The chain is built from TRBV14 and TRBJ2-7; 13 bases are a match to TRBD2. In germline, CDR1 is SGHDN, CDR2 FVKESK. Trimming took 4 bases from V and 3 from J; bases not matched to a gene: 9. The CDR3 has 17 residues. CDR3 sequence (DNA): TGTGCCAGCAGCCCCACCGGGACTAGCGGGGCCCGCTACGAGCAGTACTTC. Protein: CASSPTGTSGARYEQYF. The variable domain in full, completed from reference TRBV14 and TRBJ2-7, reads EAGVTQFPSHSVIEKGQTVTLRCDPISGHDNLYWYRRVMGKEIKFLLHFVKESKQDESGMPNNRFLAERTGGTYSTLKVQPAELEDSGVYFCASSPTGTSGARYEQYFGPGTRLTVT.

This clone was counted between two and nine times. The chain has TRBV5-1 and TRBJ2-3, with D possibly being TRBD1 (5 bases). Trimming took off 2 bases at V and 0 bases at J, with 13 bases between the two ends. The V gene's germline CDR1 is SGHRS and CDR2 YFSETQ. This CDR3 region has 16 residues. The CDR3 is CASSFWGSTSTDTQYF. DNA of the CDR3: TGCGCCAGCAGCTTCTGGGGCAGCACTAGCACAGATACGCAGTATTTT.

The chain employs TRBV5-4 and TRBJ1-6; D unresolved. Germline V gene sequence: CDR1 SGHNT, CDR2 YYREEE (reference sequence). V lost 1 base and J 7 bases, leaving 15 bases between the germline ends. This CDR3 contains 16 residues. The CDR3: CASSLYRAGTNSPLHF. The CDR3 DNA reads TGTGCCAGCAGCTTGTATCGTGCAGGCACCAATTCACCCCTCCACTTT.

J is TRBJ1-5 and V is TRBV6-6; possible D gene TRBD1, 6 bases. V lost 6 bases and J lost 2, with 14 bases in between. The CDR3 spans 15 residues. Germline CDR1 MNHNY, CDR2 SVGAGI (reference sequence). CDR3 protein: CASSLDRNGNQPQHF. CDR3 nucleotides: TGTGCCAGCAGCTTGGACAGAAATGGCAATCAGCCCCAGCATTTT.

The genes are TRBV7-9 and TRBJ2-3; D is possibly TRBD2 (7 bases). CDR1 is SEHNR, CDR2 FQNEAQ, per germline (reference sequence). The V gene lost 1 base and the J gene lost 4 bases, with 12 bases spanning the gap. CDR3 size: 15 residues. Here the CDR3 DNA reads TGTGCCAGCAGCTTAGTTACGGGGGGCCCAGATACGCAGTATTTT. This gives the protein CASSLVTGGPDTQYF.